The subject of this entry is one TCR beta chain. Its cognate antigen is unknown. This sample stems from a study of radiotherapy plus CTLA-4 blockade in lung cancer. Chemo-refractory metastatic non-small-cell lung cancer patients received focal radiation with ipilimumab CTLA-4 blockade. Using immunoSEQ multiplex PCR, the repertoire was profiled, and TCRdb retains in-frame clones only, with some absent. The table includes 53,000 or so clones, approximately 86% detected once. The CDR3 contains 15 residues. Losses at the gene ends were 6 bases for V and 3 bases for J; bases not matched to a gene: 6. Germline assignment: CDR1 MNHNS and CDR2 SASEGT. Study-level findings and limits: Early blood T cell clone changes and increased post-radiation serum interferon-beta were reportedly the strongest response predictors. Peripheral blood showed expansion of tumor-derived TCR clones after radiotherapy and ipilimumab.

The TCR sequence derives from a human donor with non-small cell lung cancer that progressed on radiotherapy plus ipilimumab. Some clones in this sample may be carry-over from other donors' samples. The V call is TRBV6-1, the J call TRBJ1-5; 9 bases match TRBD1. The sequencing used peripheral blood, collected from a patient treated with radiotherapy plus ipilimumab. The CDR3 coding sequence is TGTGCCAGCAGCCGGACAGGGGTTGACAATCAGCCCCAGCATTTT. This sequence encodes CASSRTGVDNQPQHF.